The next 10 T cell receptor beta chains were all read from a single sample in a study of cytotoxic CD8 clonotypes in ibrutinib-treated CLL. Using immunoSEQ multiplex PCR, the repertoire was profiled, and TCRdb retains in-frame clones only, with some absent. This table has 19,000 or so clones, approximately 84% appearing once. The sequenced sample was PBMCs, obtained before ibrutinib treatment. The receptors here all came from a human donor with chronic lymphocytic leukemia.

This rearrangement joins TRBV6-5 to TRBJ1-1; D perhaps matches TRBD1 (6 bases). V lost 8 bases and J 4 bases, leaving 8 bases between the germline ends. Per germline, CDR1 MNHEY and CDR2 SVGAGI. This CDR3 comprises 11 residues. CDR3 sequence reads: CASLQGTEAFF. DNA for the CDR3: TGTGCCAGCCTACAGGGCACTGAAGCTTTCTTT.

The rearrangement uses TRBV2 and TRBJ2-1, with a possible D match to TRBD2 (5 bases). The CDR3 has 14 residues. CDR1 is SNHLY and CDR2 is FYNNEI in the germline V gene. V was trimmed by 6 bases and J by 0 bases, leaving 9 bases between them. The chain's CDR3 is CASSDGVSYNEQFF. CDR3 sequence (DNA): TGTGCCAGCAGCGACGGGGTCTCCTACAATGAGCAGTTCTTC.

V usage is TRBV5-4 and J usage is TRBJ1-1, with no clear D. The CDR3 contains 15 residues. V was shortened by 7 bases and J by 0 bases, with 16 bases between the two germline ends. Germline values: CDR1 SGHNT, CDR2 YYREEE (reference sequence). CDR3 in DNA: TGTGCCAGCCTTCCGGACCGGCGGTTGAACACTGAAGCTTTCTTT. Its translation is CASLPDRRLNTEAFF.

This clone has only one observation. This sequence joins TRBV5-5 and TRBJ1-5; 7 nucleotides align to TRBD1. From germline, CDR1 is SGHKS and CDR2 YYEKEE (reference sequence). The J segment lost 7 bases and the V segment lost 3 bases, leaving 7 bases of the junction unmatched. The CDR3 extends over 14 amino acids. The CDR3 DNA follows: TGTGCCAGCAGCTACAGACAGGGTGTGCAGCCCCAGCATTTT. It specifies CASSYRQGVQPQHF. Complete variable domain (other parts from reference TRBV5-5 and TRBJ1-5): DAGVTQSPTHLIKTRGQQVTLRCSPISGHKSVSWYQQVLGQGPQFIFQYYEKEERGRGNFPDRFSARQFPNYSSELNVNALLLGDSALYLCASSYRQGVQPQHFGDGTRLSIL.

The V and J genes are TRBV27 and TRBJ2-7; D tentatively reads TRBD1 or TRBD2 (5 bases each). The length of the CDR3 is 13 residues. Germline V lookup: CDR1 MNHEY, CDR2 SMNVEV (reference sequence). The V and J ends lost 3 bases and 4 bases respectively, with 10 bases between them. CDR3 sequence reads: CASSLGVQYEQYF. The CDR3 DNA follows: TGTGCCAGCAGTTTGGGGGTCCAATACGAGCAGTACTTC.

The chain joins TRBV18 to TRBJ1-4; TRBD1 matches 9 bases. CDR1 and CDR2 (germline): KGHSH, LQKENI. The CDR3 runs to 16 residues. The V and J ends lost 3 bases and 10 bases, in that order; junction bases with no gene match: 12. CDR3 sequence: CASSPSALGTGPKLFF. The CDR3 region has the DNA TGTGCCAGCTCACCTTCGGCCCTCGGGACAGGGCCAAAACTGTTTTTT. The variable domain in full, with the rest retrieved from reference TRBV18 and TRBJ1-4, is NAGVMQNPRHLVRRRGQEARLRCSPMKGHSHVYWYRQLPEEGLKFMVYLQKENIIDESGMPKERFSAEFPKEGPSILRIQQVVRGDSAAYFCASSPSALGTGPKLFFGSGTQLSVL.

The CDR3 DNA sequence: TGTGCCAGTAGAGACGGGGGGCCTAGCAATGAGCAGTTCTTC. Protein sequence: CASRDGGPSNEQFF. The chain carries TRBV19 and TRBJ2-1; maybe TRBD2 (7 bases). The CDR3 extends over 14 amino acids. CDR1 LNHDA and CDR2 SQIVND come from the germline V gene (reference sequence). V lost 6 bases and J 6 bases, leaving 15 bases between the germline ends.

The chain carries TRBV7-9 and TRBJ2-5; D might be TRBD1 or TRBD2, each matching 5 bases. Per germline, CDR1 SEHNR and CDR2 FQNEAQ (reference sequence). The CDR3 runs to 13 residues. V was clipped by 5 bases and J by 5 bases, with 12 bases between them. The CDR3 is CASSTPGTETQYF. CDR3 in DNA: TGTGCCAGCAGCACTCCAGGGACGGAGACCCAGTACTTC.

This clone was observed once. This chain uses TRBV11-1 with TRBJ2-5; no clear D gene. Gene TRBJ2-7 matches the end of the DNA better, so the J call may be wrong. Germline V lookup: CDR1 SGHAT, CDR2 FQDESV (reference sequence). The CDR3 length is 12 residues. CDR3 sequence (DNA): TGTGCCAGCAGCTTAGCGGGGTACGAGCAGTACTTC. Amino acids: CASSLAGYEQYF.

The chain recombines TRBV5-5 with TRBJ2-7; a possible D gene is TRBD1 (6 bases). Per the germline V gene, CDR1 is SGHKS and CDR2 is YYEKEE (reference sequence). With 3 bases removed from V and 1 base from J, the gap between germline ends came to 14 bases. The CDR3 loop spans 15 amino acids. The CDR3 loop is CASSWAGTRSYEQYF. The CDR3 nucleotides read TGTGCCAGCAGCTGGGCCGGGACAAGATCCTACGAGCAGTACTTC.